This TCR beta chain is drawn from a study of T cell responses to AZD1222 COVID-19 vaccine. Study-wide points: The CD4 TCRs associated with vaccination extended across spike and predominated at 160-218 and 743-854. Spike-specific TCR breadth and depth were elevated following two AZD1222 doses. White British donors predominated, females outnumbered males, and clonal diversity was possibly underestimated.

Details on this clone: No antigen is known for it.

This CDR3 has 14 residues. Germline V gives CDR1 SGHTA, CDR2 FQGTGA. V lost 2 bases, J lost 6 bases, and 11 bases lay in between. Produced via immunoSEQ multiplex PCR; TCRdb's table is partial and in-frame only. The top ten hold roughly 3% of the sample, which has roughly 130,000 clones, around 90% seen once. The input for sequencing was peripheral blood, taken on day 0 of AZD1222 vaccination. This clonotype originated in an adult in good health. This chain links TRBV7-3 with TRBJ2-1; tentatively, D is TRBD2 (6 bases). CDR3 nucleotides: TGTGCCAGCAGCTTATCCGCGGGGATCAATGAGCAGTTCTTC. Its protein product is CASSLSAGINEQFF.